This T cell receptor (beta chain) appears in the sequencing data of a study of CD8+ T cells in alopecia areata. Sequencing templates came from extracted RNA that was reverse transcribed into cDNA. Profiled with immunoSEQ multiplex PCR; TCRdb holds only in-frame clones, not every one. The sample consists of more than 95,000 clones, roughly two fifths of them appearing once. General study results and limits: Patients shared TCRs less clearly than mice did, possibly owing to HLA.

This clone was counted between two and nine times. The antigen is unknown. CDR3 size: 14 residues. CDR1 and CDR2 from the germline V gene are LNHNV and YYDKDF (reference sequence). The V and J ends lost 1 base and 5 bases respectively, with 12 bases between them. This clonotype originated in a human donor with alopecia areata. Sequenced sample: CD4+ T cells sorted from blood. The chain combines TRBV15 with TRBJ2-7; the D gene is possibly TRBD2 (6 bases). The DNA for the CDR3 is TGTGCCACCAGCAGAGTGGGCGGGATCCACGAGCAGTACTTC. This encodes CATSRVGGIHEQYF.